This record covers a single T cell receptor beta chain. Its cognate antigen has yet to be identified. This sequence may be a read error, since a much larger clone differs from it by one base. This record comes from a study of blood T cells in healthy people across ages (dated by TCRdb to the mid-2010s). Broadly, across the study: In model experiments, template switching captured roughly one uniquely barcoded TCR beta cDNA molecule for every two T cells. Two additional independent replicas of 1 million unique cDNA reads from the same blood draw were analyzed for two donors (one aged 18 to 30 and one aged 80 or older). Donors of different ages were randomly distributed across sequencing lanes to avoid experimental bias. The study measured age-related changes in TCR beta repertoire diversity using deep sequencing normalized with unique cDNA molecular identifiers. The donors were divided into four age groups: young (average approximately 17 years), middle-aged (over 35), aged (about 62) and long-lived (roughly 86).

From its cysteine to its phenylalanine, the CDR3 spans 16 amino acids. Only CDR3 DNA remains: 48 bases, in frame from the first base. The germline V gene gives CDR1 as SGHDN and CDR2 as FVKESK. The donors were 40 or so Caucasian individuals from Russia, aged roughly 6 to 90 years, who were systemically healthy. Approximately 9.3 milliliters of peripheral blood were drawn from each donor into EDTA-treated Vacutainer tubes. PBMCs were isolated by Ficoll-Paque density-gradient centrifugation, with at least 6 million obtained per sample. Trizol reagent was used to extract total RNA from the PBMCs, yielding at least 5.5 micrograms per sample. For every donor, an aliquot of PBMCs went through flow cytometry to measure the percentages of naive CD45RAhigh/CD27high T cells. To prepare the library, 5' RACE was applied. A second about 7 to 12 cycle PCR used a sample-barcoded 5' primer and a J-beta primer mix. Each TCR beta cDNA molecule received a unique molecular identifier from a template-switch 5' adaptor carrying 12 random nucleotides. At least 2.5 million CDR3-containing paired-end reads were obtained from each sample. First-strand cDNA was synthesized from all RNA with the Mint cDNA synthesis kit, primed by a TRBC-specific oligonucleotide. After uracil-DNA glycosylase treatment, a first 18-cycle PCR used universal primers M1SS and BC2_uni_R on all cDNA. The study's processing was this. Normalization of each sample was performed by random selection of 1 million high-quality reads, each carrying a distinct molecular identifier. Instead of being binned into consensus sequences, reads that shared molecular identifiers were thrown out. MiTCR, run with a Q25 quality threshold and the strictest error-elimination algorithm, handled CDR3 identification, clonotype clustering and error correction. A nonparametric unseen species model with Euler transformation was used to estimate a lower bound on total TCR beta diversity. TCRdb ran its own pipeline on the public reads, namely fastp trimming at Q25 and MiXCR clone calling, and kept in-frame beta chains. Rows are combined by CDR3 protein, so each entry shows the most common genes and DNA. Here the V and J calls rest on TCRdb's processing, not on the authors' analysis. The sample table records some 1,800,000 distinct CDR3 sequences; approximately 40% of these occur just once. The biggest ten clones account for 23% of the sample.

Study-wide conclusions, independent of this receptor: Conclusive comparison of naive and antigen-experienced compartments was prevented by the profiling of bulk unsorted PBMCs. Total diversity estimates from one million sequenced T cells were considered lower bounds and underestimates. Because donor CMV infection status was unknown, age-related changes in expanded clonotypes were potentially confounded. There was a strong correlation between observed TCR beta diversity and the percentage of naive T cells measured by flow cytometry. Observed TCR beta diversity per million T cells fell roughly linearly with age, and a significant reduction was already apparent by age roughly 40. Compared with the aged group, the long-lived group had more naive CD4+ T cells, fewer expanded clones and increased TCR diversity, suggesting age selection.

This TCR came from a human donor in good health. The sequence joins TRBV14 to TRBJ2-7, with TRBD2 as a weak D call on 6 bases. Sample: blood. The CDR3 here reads CAGSQGGSGVAYEQYF. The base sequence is TGTGCCGGCAGCCAAGGTGGCTCGGGGGTCGCCTACGAGCAGTACTTC.